The present entry profiles one TCR beta chain with its context. Its cognate antigen has yet to be identified. Base qualities are not provided; no much larger clone lies one nucleotide away. The CDR3 numbers 18 residues from cysteine through phenylalanine. Only the CDR3 portion is preserved as DNA: 54 bases, with reading frame beginning at the first base. CDR1 and CDR2 are read off the germline V gene as SGHAT and FQNNGV. The germline ends are 21 bases apart after V is trimmed by 7 bases and J by 2 bases. This entry comes from a study of blood T cell dynamics during melanoma immunotherapy (dated by TCRdb to 2020 to 2021). General notes on the study: The patients had metastatic melanoma and were given first-line pembrolizumab or nivolumab plus ipilimumab as standard of care in the United Kingdom. A training cohort was formed from consecutive patients, and a further independent group of patients from the same centre was pooled into an external validation set. To identify early correlates of response, the study profiled peripheral T cell receptor repertoires in patients with metastatic melanoma before and after one cycle of checkpoint inhibitor therapy.

What the time point label conveys for this sample: pre-treatment baseline. Blood samples were taken at two points: before treatment (T0) and at week 3 (W3), which came after the first cycle of checkpoint blockade. Except for a couple of patients with rapid clinical progression, response was assessed 12 weeks after the first infusion by RECIST 1.1; disease control meant complete response, partial response or stable disease. Patients with prior systemic cancer treatment, concomitant immunosuppressant therapy or synchronous other active malignancies were excluded. To track both circulating cells and T cell turnover, TCR beta was sequenced from bulk PBMC as well as from plasma cell-free DNA. PBMC were isolated from blood with Lymphoprep and SepMate tubes, followed by red cell lysis. QIAamp DNA Blood Mini kits were used to extract DNA from PBMC and from sorted T cell subsets. For every bulk PBMC sample, a fixed 350 ng of DNA was loaded. TCR beta CDR3 sequences were amplified from genomic DNA using the immunoSEQ TCRb Assay kit according to manufacturer instructions. The KAPA Library Quantification Kit for Illumina platforms was used to quantify pooled libraries by qPCR. Pooled libraries were sequenced on an Illumina NextSeq 500, clustered at roughly 0.55-1.2 pM. For the original study's pipeline: TCR data were analyzed using immunoSEQ ANALYZER and the R LymphoSeq package. A rearrangement efficiency score was calculated as productive divided by the sum of productive and non-productive CDR3 sequences. Within each patient, timepoints were compared pairwise for clonality, measured with the Gini coefficient, and for diversity, measured with the Renyi index at alpha=1. In LymphoSeq, clonal relatedness was computed using an edit distance of 3, and repertoire similarity was computed using the Bhattacharyya coefficient. To classify response, a linear discriminant analysis based on week-3 changes in clonality and diversity was built using the R MASS and caret packages. Drawn from immuneACCESS, this table holds only the in-frame rearrangements with V and J called that TCRdb kept. Clones are partly lost; checked studies trace under half to an unresolved V gene and leave the rest unexplained. That table supplies the V and J calls and clone size; D and trimming were determined from the DNA. The sample records over 20,000 clones, over 85% of which are singletons. The ten biggest clones cover roughly 1.2% of the sample.

The full study reports these points: A bifurcated reorganization of the PBMC repertoire at W3, with increased clonality or increased diversity, was observed in patients who later achieved disease control, unlike in progressors. Whether the T cell clones behind the repertoire changes were melanoma-specific or instead reflected general immune activation was something the study could not determine. The relatively small sample size was acknowledged as something that could potentially limit how far the results can be generalized.

Rearrangement joined TRBV11-2 to TRBJ2-6, with the D segment possibly TRBD1 or TRBD2, each aligning over 5 bases. The input for sequencing was blood, taken from a patient treated with checkpoint blockade. This clonotype was obtained from a human donor with melanoma. Here is the DNA: TGTGCCAGCACATCGGGGACGTGGGGGTTACCTGGGGCCAACGTCCTGACTTTC. It is translated as CASTSGTWGLPGANVLTF.